This T cell receptor (beta chain) was observed in a study of blood T cells in healthy people across ages. The CDR3 consists of 14 residues. CDR1 and CDR2 (germline): SGHDT, YYEEEE. V lost 1 base to trimming and J lost 11 bases, with 18 bases between them. The use of a sample-barcoded 5' primer and a J-beta primer mix characterized a second PCR of 7 to 11 cycles. TCRdb analysed the 5' RACE reads with MiXCR anew, one entry per CDR3 protein. The sample comprises just under 900,000 distinct CDR3 sequences, more than 25% of which are singletons, and 17% rests with the top ten. The specimen sequenced was blood. This clonotype originated in a woman over 75 in good health. V gene TRBV5-6 combines with J gene TRBJ2-5; D not resolved. The CDR3 spells CASSLLNRNYAQYF. The DNA for the CDR3 is TGTGCCAGCAGCTTGTTGAACAGAAACTACGCGCAGTACTTC.